This is a list of T cell receptor beta chains from one sample in a study of cytomegalovirus exposure and HLA in healthy donors. Assay: immunoSEQ multiplex PCR; the TCRdb copy retains only in-frame clones and omits some. The repertoire holds roughly 6,900 clones, with 51% as singletons. Sequenced input: PBMCs. The receptors shown here come from a man aged 25 to 40 in good health and CMV-seropositive. Both conserved end residues are part of each CDR3. The D gene is left open where the match is weak. The listing skips clone size in some rows; elsewhere it reads once, few, many or a size class.

v_call	j_call	clone_size	d_call	cdr3_nt	cdr3_aa
TRBV4-3	TRBJ1-3	NA	NA	TGCGCCAGCAGCCAAGAGAGGACAGCTGGAAACACCATATATTTT	CASSQERTAGNTIYF
TRBV29-1	TRBJ2-6	NA	TRBD1	TGCAGCGTTGAAGAAAGGCAGGGGGTACGCTCTGGGGCCAACGTCCTGACTTTC	CSVEERQGVRSGANVLTF
TRBV28	TRBJ1-5	few	TRBD1	TGTGCCAGCAGTTTATTTATCCGAAGTGTGGGGACAGGGTTCGATAGCAATCAGCCCCAGCATTTT	CASSLFIRSVGTGFDSNQPQHF
TRBV30	TRBJ1-4	NA	NA	TGTGCCTGCCAAGACGGGTATACGGCGGAAAAACTGTTTTTT	CACQDGYTAEKLFF
TRBV2	TRBJ1-2	NA	NA	TGTGCCAGCAGTGAATATTATGGCTACACCTTC	CASSEYYGYTF
TRBV28	TRBJ2-5	NA	TRBD1	TGTGCCAGCAGTTTAGAACAGGGGCGTAAAGAGACCCAGTACTTC	CASSLEQGRKETQYF
TRBV5-4	TRBJ2-2	NA	NA	TGTGCCAGCAGCTTGTTCTCCTCCTCCTCGAACACCGGGGAGCTGTTTTTT	CASSLFSSSSNTGELFF
TRBV11-2	TRBJ1-1	NA	TRBD1	TGTGCCAGCAGCTTTAACAGGGGTCCGAACACTGAAGCTTTCTTT	CASSFNRGPNTEAFF
TRBV30	TRBJ1-1	NA	TRBD1	TGTGCCTGGAGAGGGGACAGGCTGAACACTGAAGCTTTCTTT	CAWRGDRLNTEAFF
TRBV30	TRBJ2-3	once	NA	TGTGCCTGGACCAGACTACGGGGGTCGACCGGGCGGGATACGCAGTATTTT	CAWTRLRGSTGRDTQYF
TRBV5-4	TRBJ1-2	few	NA	TGTGCCAGCAGCTCTTCGGGGGGCATAAGCTATGGCTACACCTTC	CASSSSGGISYGYTF
TRBV7-2	TRBJ1-1	few	NA	TGTGCCAGCAGCTTACCGCCGGCAGGGGCTTTCTTT	CASSLPPAGAFF
TRBV4-3	TRBJ1-1	NA	NA	TGCGCCAGCAGCCAAGATACGGGGGTATACACTGAAGCTTTCTTT	CASSQDTGVYTEAFF
TRBV30	TRBJ2-5	few	TRBD1	TGTGCCTGGAGTAGGGCAGGGGGCCTGGAGACCCAGTACTTC	CAWSRAGGLETQYF
TRBV10-1	TRBJ1-1	NA	NA	TGCGCCAGCAGTGACCGGGTTGGAGCTGAAGCTTTCTTT	CASSDRVGAEAFF
TRBV5-1	TRBJ1-6	NA	NA	TGCGCCAGCAGCTTGGTGGTCCAGGATAATTCACCCCTCCACTTT	CASSLVVQDNSPLHF
TRBV4-1	TRBJ1-4	NA	TRBD1	TGCGCCAGCAGCCAACACAGGGGAGTAGATGAAAAACTGTTTTTT	CASSQHRGVDEKLFF
TRBV29-1	TRBJ2-5	once	NA	TGCAGCGTCAAAAAAGAGACCCAGTACTTC	CSVKKETQYF
TRBV7-2	TRBJ2-7	few	NA	TGTGCCAGCAGCTTTGGAAGTACGGCAGCCGGGGAGCAGTACTTC	CASSFGSTAAGEQYF
TRBV7-9	TRBJ1-2	NA	NA	TGTGCCAGCAGCTTATCGGCGGGGGAAAAGGGCTACACCTTC	CASSLSAGEKGYTF
TRBV11-1	TRBJ2-5	few	TRBD2	TGTGCCAGCAGCTCCGGGACTACCCAAGAGACCCAGTACTTC	CASSSGTTQETQYF
TRBV25-1	TRBJ1-6	once	TRBD1	TGTGCCAGCAGTGAACGGGACAGACTATCACCCCTCCACTTT	CASSERDRLSPLHF
TRBV6-1	TRBJ1-5	few	NA	TGTGCCAGCAGTGCACAGAATAGCAATCAGCCCCAGCATTTT	CASSAQNSNQPQHF
TRBV4-1	TRBJ1-1	NA	TRBD1	TGCGCCAGCAGCCTTGTACCGGGACAGGGGAACACTGAAGCTTTCTTT	CASSLVPGQGNTEAFF
TRBV29-1	TRBJ1-2	NA	NA	TGCAGCGGGGGACATGGGCGGTATGGCTACACCTTC	CSGGHGRYGYTF
TRBV6-5	TRBJ1-6	few	TRBD1	TGTGCCAGCAGTAACCGGGACAGGGGGAATTCACCCCTCCACTTT	CASSNRDRGNSPLHF
TRBV5-4	TRBJ2-1	NA	TRBD2	TGTGCCAGCAGCTTGGTGGGGACTAGCGGGATAGGGGGGCAGTTCTTC	CASSLVGTSGIGGQFF
TRBV6-5	TRBJ2-7	NA	NA	TGTGCCAGCAGTCGACAGGCCCACTACGAGCAGTACTTC	CASSRQAHYEQYF
TRBV29-1	TRBJ1-6	NA	NA	TGCAGCGTTGGACAGGAGATTAATTCACCCCTCCACTTT	CSVGQEINSPLHF
TRBV6-5	TRBJ1-1	few	TRBD1	TGTGCCAGCAGGTCCGACAGGGCTTTCTTAGCTGAAGCTTTCTTT	CASRSDRAFLAEAFF
TRBV11-2	TRBJ2-7	few	NA	TGTGCCAGCAGCTTCGGACAGACGTCCTACGAGCAGTACTTC	CASSFGQTSYEQYF
TRBV4-3	TRBJ2-5	NA	NA	TGCGCCAGCAGCCACGAGACTAGTGGTGAGACCCAGTACTTC	CASSHETSGETQYF
TRBV7-8	TRBJ1-4	NA	NA	TGTGCCAGCAGCCGCGCGGCGGAGAATGAAAAACTGTTTTTT	CASSRAAENEKLFF
TRBV11-3	TRBJ1-6	NA	NA	TGTGCCAGCAGCCGTCAGGAGGCGGAATTCACCCTCCACTTT	CASSRQEAEFTLHF
TRBV11-3	TRBJ2-7	few	TRBD1	TGTGCCAGCAGCTCAAGAAGACAGGGAAGGGGCGAGCAGTACTTC	CASSSRRQGRGEQYF
TRBV25-1	TRBJ2-7	few	NA	TGTGCCAGCAGTGAATCCGGTGAACAGGGCTACGAGCAGTACTTC	CASSESGEQGYEQYF
TRBV11-3	TRBJ1-6	few	TRBD1	TGTGCCAGCAGCTTAGCTACAGGGGGTAGTTCACCCCTCCACTTT	CASSLATGGSSPLHF
TRBV30	TRBJ2-6	NA	TRBD1	TGTGCCTGGGGGCCGGGACAGGGGACTTATTACCCTGGGGCCAACGTCCTGACTTTC	CAWGPGQGTYYPGANVLTF
TRBV30	TRBJ1-1	NA	TRBD1	TGTGCCTGGGATCCCGGGACAGGGTTGAACACTGAAGCTTTCTTT	CAWDPGTGLNTEAFF
TRBV6-5	TRBJ2-7	NA	TRBD1	TGTGCCAGCAGGCCCGGGACAGGGGGCTACGAGCAGTACTTC	CASRPGTGGYEQYF
TRBV4-3	TRBJ1-4	NA	NA	TGCGCCAGCAGCCTGACGGGACTGATTAATGAAAAACTGTTTTTT	CASSLTGLINEKLFF
TRBV10-3	TRBJ1-5	NA	NA	TGTGCCATCAGTGAGTCGACAGTCCCAAATCAGCCCCAGCATTTT	CAISESTVPNQPQHF
TRBV6-1	TRBJ2-3	NA	TRBD1	TGTGCCAGCGAACCACCGGGACAGGGGAGAAATACGCAGTATTTT	CASEPPGQGRNTQYF
TRBV4-1	TRBJ2-7	NA	TRBD1	TGCGCCAGCAGCCCAAGCGGGACAGGGGACTACGAGCAGTACTTC	CASSPSGTGDYEQYF
TRBV29-1	TRBJ1-1	NA	NA	TGCAGCGTTGGGGCTTTAAGGACACTGAACACTGAAGCTTTCTTT	CSVGALRTLNTEAFF
TRBV29-1	TRBJ1-1	NA	TRBD1	TGCAGCGTTGGCACAGGGGTGTCCGAAGCTTTCTTT	CSVGTGVSEAFF